The TCR beta chain described here comes from a study of tumor and adjacent non-tumor tissue in lung cancer. Notes on the study in general: Shorter survival was associated with higher TCR diversity in tumors.

The template was RNA from unsorted bulk tissue. This non-tumor lung sample came from over 3 cm beyond the tumor edge. Three rounds of nested PCR, following a modified ARM-PCR protocol, produced the TCRbeta library. Each CDR3 protein gets one entry after TCRdb re-called the multiplex PCR reads with MiXCR. Among approximately 110,000 distinct CDR3 sequences, about 61% were seen once, and the ten largest hold over 15%. On this clonotype itself: Antigen: not known. Sequence at one end of the junction differs from germline and may be a read error.

Germline loops: CDR1 DFQATT, CDR2 SNEGSKA (reference sequence). The CDR3 runs to 16 residues. The sample was distant non-tumor lung tissue. V gene TRBV20-1 combines with J gene TRBJ2-6; tentatively, D is TRBD2 (6 bases). This sequence originates from a man aged 55 to 70 with non-small cell lung cancer. CDR3 sequence (DNA): TGCCGTGCTCACGGGGACTCCCGCTCTGGGGCCAACGTCCTGATTTTC. Residues: CRAHGDSRSGANVLIF.